Listed below are T cell receptor beta chains from one sample, sequenced in a study of identical twins. TCRdb passed the 5' RACE reads through MiXCR, listing each CDR3 protein once. The data show about 900,000 distinct CDR3 sequences, around 12% seen once. The data were also submitted as part of a second study, on yellow fever vaccine responses in identical twins.

Sequencing used PBMCs. The receptors derive from a woman aged 18-30 years in good health. The CDR3 runs from the conserved cysteine through the conserved F or W. D genes are given only for firm matches. Rows give clone size only sometimes, using once, few, many, or a class for an expanded clone.

CDR3aa	CDR3nt	j_gene	abundance	d_gene	v_gene
CASRSPSGGILEQFF	TGTGCCAGCAGATCACCTTCTGGCGGGATACTTGAGCAGTTCTTC	TRBJ2-1	few	.	TRBV28
CASTTGTNRETQYF	TGTGCCAGCACCACTGGGACTAATCGAGAGACCCAGTACTTC	TRBJ2-5	few	TRBD2	TRBV12-3/TRBV12-4
CASSEVGGGRKTQYF	TGTGCCAGCAGTGAAGTTGGAGGTGGACGGAAGACCCAGTACTTC	TRBJ2-5	.	.	TRBV6-1
CASSPSGGIKETQYF	TGTGCCAGCAGCCCAAGCGGGGGTATAAAAGAGACCCAGTACTTC	TRBJ2-5	.	TRBD2	TRBV7-9
CASSTEGFNYGYTF	TGTGCCAGCAGTACCGAGGGGTTTAACTATGGCTACACCTTC	TRBJ1-2	many	.	TRBV12-3/TRBV12-4
CATSDSTHGYTF	TGTGCCACCAGTGACTCCACCCATGGCTACACCTTC	TRBJ1-2	many	.	TRBV24-1
CASSVGTGFNQPQHF	TGTGCCAGCAGTGTAGGTACAGGGTTCAATCAGCCCCAGCATTTT	TRBJ1-5	.	.	TRBV6-1
CATSDRKEVQETQYF	TGTGCCACCAGTGACCGAAAAGAGGTTCAAGAGACCCAGTACTTC	TRBJ2-5	few	.	TRBV24-1
CASYTGTSKDSYEQYF	TGTGCCAGCTATACCGGGACTAGCAAAGACTCCTACGAGCAGTACTTC	TRBJ2-7	few	TRBD2	TRBV6-1
CSLGGLAKNIQYF	TGCAGTCTGGGTGGCCTAGCCAAAAACATTCAGTACTTC	TRBJ2-4	few	.	TRBV20-1
CASSPPALGEQYF	TGTGCCAGTAGCCCACCCGCCCTGGGGGAGCAGTACTTC	TRBJ2-7	few	.	TRBV19
CASSSQGANYGYTF	TGTGCCAGCAGTTCCCAGGGAGCTAACTATGGCTACACCTTC	TRBJ1-2	many	.	TRBV12-3/TRBV12-4
CASSSQGGVYNEQFF	TGTGCCAGCAGCTCTCAGGGTGGCGTCTACAATGAGCAGTTCTTC	TRBJ2-1	.	.	TRBV7-3
CASSGKGQGEEQFF	TGTGCCAGCAGCGGAAAGGGACAGGGTGAAGAGCAGTTCTTC	TRBJ2-1	.	TRBD1	TRBV9
CASRRLATKSNEQFF	TGTGCCAGCAGGAGACTAGCGACCAAGAGCAATGAGCAGTTCTTC	TRBJ2-1	.	TRBD2	TRBV13
CAISDDRGLNTEAFF	TGTGCCATCAGTGACGACAGGGGGCTGAACACTGAAGCTTTCTTT	TRBJ1-1	.	TRBD1	TRBV10-3
CASRRLAGVSNEQFF	TGTGCCAGCAGGCGACTAGCGGGAGTGTCCAATGAGCAGTTCTTC	TRBJ2-1	.	TRBD2	TRBV12-3/TRBV12-4
CASSFVAFNQPQHF	TGTGCCAGCAGCTTCGTGGCATTCAATCAGCCCCAGCATTTT	TRBJ1-5	.	.	TRBV5-5
CASSHDLDRVNTEAFF	TGTGCCAGCAGCCACGATTTGGACAGGGTGAACACTGAAGCTTTCTTT	TRBJ1-1	few	TRBD1	TRBV3-1
CASSGGQGSEQFF	TGTGCCAGCAGTGGGGGACAGGGAAGTGAGCAGTTCTTC	TRBJ2-1	.	TRBD1	TRBV5-6
CSGASGRARNEQFF	TGCAGCGGTGCTAGCGGGAGGGCCCGGAATGAGCAGTTCTTC	TRBJ2-1	.	TRBD2	TRBV29-1
CATSRPPGLRNWRTGEQFF	TGTGCCACCAGCAGACCTCCGGGACTAAGGAATTGGCGAACCGGTGAGCAGTTCTTC	TRBJ2-1	few	TRBD2	TRBV15
CASSHNPSGEQFF	TGCGCCAGCAGCCACAACCCCTCCGGGGAGCAGTTCTTC	TRBJ2-1	.	.	TRBV5-1
CASSLVPLAGGGGEQFF	TGTGCCAGCAGCTTAGTACCCCTAGCGGGGGGCGGGGGTGAGCAGTTCTTC	TRBJ2-1	.	TRBD2	TRBV7-8
CASSPQNNSPLHF	TGTGCCAGCAGCCCGCAGAATAATTCACCCCTCCACTTT	TRBJ1-6	many	.	TRBV7-9
CASSQGNGETQYF	TGTGCCAGCAGCCAAGGGAACGGAGAGACCCAGTACTTC	TRBJ2-5	.	.	TRBV3-1
CASSSRTTDTQYF	TGTGCCAGCAGCTCACGAACCACAGATACGCAGTATTTT	TRBJ2-3	many	.	TRBV7-2
CATSRRTGQGSYNEQFF	TGTGCCACCAGCAGACGGACCGGACAGGGTTCCTACAATGAGCAGTTCTTC	TRBJ2-1	few	TRBD1	TRBV15
CATSRGGGRADTQYF	TGTGCCACCAGCAGAGGAGGGGGGAGAGCAGATACGCAGTATTTT	TRBJ2-3	.	.	TRBV15
CASSPQGLLIYNECEQFF	TGCGCCAGCAGCCCCCAAGGGCTGCTAATTTACAATGAATGTGAGCAGTTCTTC	TRBJ2-1	few	.	TRBV5-1
CASRGAPGQGLYEQFF	TGTGCCAGCAGGGGAGCCCCGGGACAGGGCCTATATGAGCAGTTCTTC	TRBJ2-1	many	TRBD1	TRBV6-1
CASSQSGSAETQYF	TGTGCCAGCAGCCAATCGGGGTCTGCAGAGACCCAGTACTTC	TRBJ2-5	.	.	TRBV7-9
CASSSGTPEETQYF	TGTGCCAGCAGCTCCGGGACCCCTGAAGAGACCCAGTACTTC	TRBJ2-5	.	.	TRBV7-9
CASSEGQGAIYNEQFF	TGTGCCAGCAGCGAGGGACAGGGGGCAATCTACAATGAGCAGTTCTTC	TRBJ2-1	many	TRBD1	TRBV12-3/TRBV12-4
CASSQGVGDSGFGNTEAFF	TGTGCCAGCAGCCAAGGGGTCGGGGACTCAGGTTTCGGGAACACTGAAGCTTTCTTT	TRBJ1-1	few	.	TRBV4-2
CASSSYSGTSLNEQFF	TGTGCCAGCAGCTCTTATTCGGGGACTAGTCTCAATGAGCAGTTCTTC	TRBJ2-1	many	TRBD2	TRBV7-2
CASSTFPGDEQFF	TGTGCCAGCAGCACCTTTCCCGGAGATGAGCAGTTCTTC	TRBJ2-1	.	.	TRBV12-3/TRBV12-4
CASSFWVPYEQYF	TGTGCCAGCAGTTTTTGGGTTCCCTACGAGCAGTACTTC	TRBJ2-7	.	.	TRBV12-3/TRBV12-4
CASSLPGTAVSGANVLTF	TGTGCCAGCAGCTTACCCGGGACAGCCGTTTCTGGGGCCAACGTCCTGACTTTC	TRBJ2-6	.	TRBD1	TRBV11-2
CASSSFRDRGHWEQYF	TGCGCCAGCAGCTCATTCCGGGACAGGGGGCACTGGGAGCAGTACTTC	TRBJ2-7	many	TRBD1	TRBV5-1
CATSRDVVGDMGF	TGTGCCACCAGCAGAGATGTGGTTGGGGACATGGGGTTT	TRBJ1-4	.	.	TRBV15
CASSFVTAHNEQFF	TGTGCCAGCAGCTTTGTCACGGCCCACAATGAGCAGTTCTTC	TRBJ2-1	few	.	TRBV5-6
CASWGGQRNYNEQFF	TGTGCCAGCTGGGGAGGGCAGCGTAACTACAATGAGCAGTTCTTC	TRBJ2-1	.	TRBD2	TRBV2
CASSEGPFHSGANVLTF	TGTGCCAGCAGTGAGGGTCCCTTCCACTCTGGGGCCAACGTCCTGACTTTC	TRBJ2-6	.	.	TRBV2
CASRTGGRYNEQFF	TGTGCCAGCAGGACCGGGGGGCGGTACAATGAGCAGTTCTTC	TRBJ2-1	few	.	TRBV2
CASSQGEVGQPQHF	TGTGCCAGCAGCCAGGGAGAAGTCGGTCAGCCCCAGCATTTT	TRBJ1-5	few	.	TRBV27
CASSDIYTGELFF	TGTGCCAGCAGTGACATCTACACCGGGGAGCTGTTTTTT	TRBJ2-2	few	.	TRBV6-4
CASSLDSWEYYNEQFF	TGCGCCAGCAGCTTGGATAGCTGGGAATATTACAATGAGCAGTTCTTC	TRBJ2-1	.	.	TRBV5-1
CASSSKQGYEQYF	TGTGCCAGCAGTTCCAAACAGGGCTACGAGCAGTACTTC	TRBJ2-7	many	.	TRBV27
CASSQKTSGSSGANVLTF	TGCGCCAGCAGCCAAAAGACTAGCGGGAGCTCTGGGGCCAACGTCCTGACTTTC	TRBJ2-6	.	TRBD2	TRBV4-1
CASSSPEYNEQFF	TGTGCCAGCAGTTCTCCTGAATACAATGAGCAGTTCTTC	TRBJ2-1	.	.	TRBV12-3/TRBV12-4
CASSQGDALNLQETQYF	TGTGCCAGCAGCCAAGGGGACGCCCTTAACCTCCAAGAGACCCAGTACTTC	TRBJ2-5	.	.	TRBV3-1
CASSPPGLPDNEQFF	TGTGCCAGCAGTCCCCCGGGACTACCCGACAATGAGCAGTTCTTC	TRBJ2-1	.	TRBD2	TRBV28
CASSFTGGSTEAFF	TGTGCCAGCAGCTTTACAGGGGGGAGCACTGAAGCTTTCTTT	TRBJ1-1	few	TRBD1	TRBV11-1
CASNPGAGQSSYNEQFF	TGTGCCAGCAACCCCGGGGCGGGCCAAAGCTCCTACAATGAGCAGTTCTTC	TRBJ2-1	few	.	TRBV12-3/TRBV12-4